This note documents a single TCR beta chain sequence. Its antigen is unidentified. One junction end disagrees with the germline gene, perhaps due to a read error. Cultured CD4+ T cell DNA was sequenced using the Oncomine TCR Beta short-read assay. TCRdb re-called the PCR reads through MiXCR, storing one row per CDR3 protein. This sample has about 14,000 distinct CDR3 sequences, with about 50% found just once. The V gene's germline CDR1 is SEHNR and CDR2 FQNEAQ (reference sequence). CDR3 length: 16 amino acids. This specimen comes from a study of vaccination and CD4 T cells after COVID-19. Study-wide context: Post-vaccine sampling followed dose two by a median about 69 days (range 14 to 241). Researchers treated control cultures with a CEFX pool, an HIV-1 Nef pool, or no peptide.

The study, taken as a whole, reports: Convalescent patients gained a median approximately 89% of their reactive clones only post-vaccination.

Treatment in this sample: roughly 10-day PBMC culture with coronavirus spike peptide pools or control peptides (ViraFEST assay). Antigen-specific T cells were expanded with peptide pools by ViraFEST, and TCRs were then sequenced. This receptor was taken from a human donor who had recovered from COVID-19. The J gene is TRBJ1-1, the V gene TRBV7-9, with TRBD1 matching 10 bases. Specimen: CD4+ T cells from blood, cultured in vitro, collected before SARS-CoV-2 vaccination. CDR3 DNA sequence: TGCGCCAGCAGCACGGACAGGGGGATGATGAACACTGAAGCTTTCTTT. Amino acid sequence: CASSTDRGMMNTEAFF.